This TCR beta chain came from a study of response to subunit inactivated influenza vaccine. Study outcomes and limitations: The authors put forward the suggestion that each seasonal influenza vaccination may bring in only a limited number of new T cells.

This clonotype has a handful of counts. Its cognate antigen is unknown. TCRdb ran MiXCR on the RT-PCR reads and lists one entry per CDR3 protein. The table lists approximately 700,000 distinct CDR3 sequences, about 15% of them singletons. Sequenced material: PBMCs from blood, taken about 14 days before vaccination. The clonotype comes from a man between 50 and 59 years old who received an inactivated influenza vaccine.

CDR3 DNA sequence: TGCAGTGCTAACGGTTTGCTTGGAAATGAGCAGTTCTTC. This gives the protein CSANGLLGNEQFF. The genes are TRBV20-1 and TRBJ2-1; D remains unclear. CDR3 length equals 13 residues. Germline CDR1 and CDR2: DFQATT and SNEGSKA (reference sequence). V lost 4 bases and J 7 bases, leaving 14 bases between the germline ends.